Listed below are T cell receptor beta chains from one sample, sequenced in a study of blood T cells in healthy people across ages. One entry per CDR3 protein results from TCRdb running MiXCR on the 5' RACE reads. The sample contains around 1,500,000 distinct CDR3 sequences, roughly 40% of which appear only once. Sequencing used blood. These receptors all come from a woman aged 18-30 years in good health. The CDR3 runs from the conserved cysteine through the conserved F or W. Each record gives: clone size, V gene, J gene, D gene, CDR3 DNA, CDR3 protein. The D gene is left open where the match is weak. Expanded clones get a size class; other rows say once, few or many, or leave the size out.

>-|TRBV20-1|TRBJ2-1|TRBD2
TGCAGTGCTAGAGCGGCTAGCGGGGTCAGCTACAATGAGCAGTTCTTC
CSARAASGVSYNEQFF
>few|TRBV7-2|TRBJ1-3|-
TGTGCCAGCAGCACTACAGTCGCCTCTGGAAACACCATATATTTT
CASSTTVASGNTIYF
>-|TRBV6-1|TRBJ2-7|-
TGTGCCAGCAGCGTGATACCGGGCGGATCTCGTAGAGGGCACGAGCAGTACTTC
CASSVIPGGSRRGHEQYF
>-|TRBV28|TRBJ1-2|-
TGTGCCGCGGTAGGAGGCCGCGGGGCAGGGGCCTATGGCTACACCTTC
CAAVGGRGAGAYGYTF
>-|TRBV12-3/TRBV12-4|TRBJ2-1|-
TGTGCCAGCACTATCGGAGAATACAATGAGCAGTTCTTC
CASTIGEYNEQFF
>-|TRBV4-2|TRBJ2-1|-
TGTGCCAGCAGCCGTATTGAGGGCGATGAGCAGTTCTTC
CASSRIEGDEQFF
>-|TRBV4-1|TRBJ1-1|-
TGCGCCAGCAGCCCAACGCAGACTGAAGCTTTCTTT
CASSPTQTEAFF
>few|TRBV6-5|TRBJ2-3|TRBD2
TGTGTCGCTAGCGGGTCGGGCACAGATACGCAGTATTTT
CVASGSGTDTQYF
>-|TRBV11-2|TRBJ2-4|TRBD2
TGTGCCAGCAGCTTATTTGGGTTGACTAGCGGGGGTAGGGGGGGGATGAACATTCAGTACTTC
CASSLFGLTSGGRGGMNIQYF
>-|TRBV28|TRBJ1-2|-
TGTGCCAGCATTACCGGGGAGGCTGGCTATGGCTACACCTTC
CASITGEAGYGYTF
>-|TRBV7-2|TRBJ2-2|TRBD2
TGTGCCAGCGGCTTAGGCGGGAGTGCCGGGGAGCTGTTTTTT
CASGLGGSAGELFF
>-|TRBV7-9|TRBJ2-5|-
TGTGCCAGCACCCAAGCGAACCACAATGAGCAGTACTTC
CASTQANHNEQYF
>-|TRBV30|TRBJ2-1|-
TGTGCCTGGAAAAAGAACCGGGACCTAGCTTCTGAGCAGTTCTTC
CAWKKNRDLASEQFF
>few|TRBV4-2|TRBJ1-1|-
TGTGCCAGCAGGCGTACAAGAGACGACACTGAAGCTTTCTTT
CASRRTRDDTEAFF
>-|TRBV20-1|TRBJ1-5|-
TGCAGTGCCTACAGGGTCGGTCAGCCCCAGCATTTT
CSAYRVGQPQHF
>-|TRBV6-6|TRBJ2-1|-
TGTGCCAGCAGTTACTGGTCGGGAGCCAATGAGCAGTTCTTC
CASSYWSGANEQFF
>few|TRBV29-1|TRBJ2-7|-
TGCAGCGTTGTTCTGTCAGACAAGGGGTCGGAGCAGTACTTC
CSVVLSDKGSEQYF
>-|TRBV20-1|TRBJ2-1|TRBD2
TGCAGTGCTAGGCCCTTTAGCGGGAGTGAGCAGTTCTTC
CSARPFSGSEQFF
>-|TRBV10-3|TRBJ2-3|-
TGTGCCATCAGTGAGTCTGCCCTTCGCACAGATACGCAGTATTTT
CAISESALRTDTQYF
>-|TRBV6-5|TRBJ1-1|-
TGTGCCAGCAGTTACACTTACTGGTTGAACACTGAAGCTTTCTTT
CASSYTYWLNTEAFF
>-|TRBV20-1|TRBJ2-7|-
TGCAGTGCTAGAGGAGTGGGGAGCTCCTACGAGCAGTACTTC
CSARGVGSSYEQYF
>few|TRBV6-1|TRBJ2-3|TRBD2
TGTGCCAGCAGTACCGGGGGGGGCGACACAGATACGCAGTATTTT
CASSTGGGDTDTQYF
>-|TRBV7-3|TRBJ1-3|-
TGTGCCAGCAGCTCCGGGCCGGCCGTTGGAAACACCATATATTTT
CASSSGPAVGNTIYF
>-|TRBV20-1|TRBJ2-7|TRBD1
TGCAGTGCTTCATTCCGGGACAGGGGGTACGAGCAGTACTTC
CSASFRDRGYEQYF
>-|TRBV28|TRBJ1-5|-
TGTGCCAGCAGTGGGCGGAGGAGCAATCAGCCCCAGCATTTT
CASSGRRSNQPQHF
>-|TRBV10-3|TRBJ1-6|-
TGTGCCATCAGTCAGTCGGGGTCTGAGAATTCACCCCTCCACTTT
CAISQSGSENSPLHF
>-|TRBV5-5|TRBJ2-1|TRBD1
TGTGCCAGCAGCCAACGGGACAGCTACTCCTACAATGAGCAGTTCTTC
CASSQRDSYSYNEQFF
>-|TRBV12-3/TRBV12-4|TRBJ2-7|TRBD2
TGTGCCAGCAGTTTCGGGATAGCGGGGGGCCAGGGAGACGAGCAGTACTTC
CASSFGIAGGQGDEQYF
>-|TRBV20-1|TRBJ1-6|-
TGCAGTGCTAGTCCGGGGAATCCCAATTCACCCCTCCACTTT
CSASPGNPNSPLHF
>-|TRBV20-1|TRBJ1-1|-
TGCAGGGTTACATCGAACACTGAAGCTTTCTTT
CRVTSNTEAFF
>-|TRBV4-1|TRBJ2-5|TRBD2
TGCGCCAGCAGCCAAGTCTTAAAGGGACTAGCGGGCCAAGAGACCCAGTACTTC
CASSQVLKGLAGQETQYF
>-|TRBV27|TRBJ1-1|TRBD1
TGTGCCAGCAGGGGAGCAGGGGGAGCGGGAGAAGCTTTCTTT
CASRGAGGAGEAFF
>-|TRBV28|TRBJ1-2|-
TGTGCCAGCAGTTTATTGGGGGGAGATTATGGCTACACCTTC
CASSLLGGDYGYTF
>few|TRBV20-1|TRBJ1-4|-
TGCAGTGCTAGAGAGAACCTACGGGAAAAACTGTTTTTT
CSARENLREKLFF
>-|TRBV7-9|TRBJ2-1|TRBD2
TGTGCCAGCGGACTTCTGGGACGAGCGGGGTACAATGAGCAGTTCTTC
CASGLLGRAGYNEQFF
>-|TRBV18|TRBJ2-1|TRBD2
TGTGCCAGCTCACCTCTAGCGGGAGGGCCAGAAATAGGTAATGAGCAGTTCTTC
CASSPLAGGPEIGNEQFF
>few|TRBV11-2|TRBJ2-4|-
TGTGCCAGCAGCTTAGCGGTTGCGGAGAAAAACATTCAGTACTTC
CASSLAVAEKNIQYF
>-|TRBV20-1|TRBJ2-5|TRBD2
TGCAGTGCTAGACGAGGGACTAGCGGGGGTAGTGAGCAGTACTTC
CSARRGTSGGSEQYF
>-|TRBV7-9|TRBJ1-2|-
TGTGCCAGCAGCTTAGCCGGGGGGCGAAACCATGGCTACACCTTC
CASSLAGGRNHGYTF
>-|TRBV27|TRBJ2-7|TRBD1
TGTGCCAGCAGTCAGCCGGGACAGGGATCCCACGAGCAGTACTTC
CASSQPGQGSHEQYF
>-|TRBV4-1|TRBJ2-1|-
TGCGCCAGCAGCCAAGCCGTGGCGAACTCCTACAATGAGCAGTTCTTC
CASSQAVANSYNEQFF
>few|TRBV10-3|TRBJ2-3|-
TGTGCCATCAGTGAGGATAGGACACACGATACGCAGTATTTT
CAISEDRTHDTQYF
>-|TRBV11-1|TRBJ2-7|-
TGTGCCAGCAGCGCAGCCAGGGTCCCATACGAGCAGTACTTC
CASSAARVPYEQYF
>-|TRBV2|TRBJ2-5|-
TGTGCCATCGCAGTGGGGGAGCAGTACTTC
CAIAVGEQYF